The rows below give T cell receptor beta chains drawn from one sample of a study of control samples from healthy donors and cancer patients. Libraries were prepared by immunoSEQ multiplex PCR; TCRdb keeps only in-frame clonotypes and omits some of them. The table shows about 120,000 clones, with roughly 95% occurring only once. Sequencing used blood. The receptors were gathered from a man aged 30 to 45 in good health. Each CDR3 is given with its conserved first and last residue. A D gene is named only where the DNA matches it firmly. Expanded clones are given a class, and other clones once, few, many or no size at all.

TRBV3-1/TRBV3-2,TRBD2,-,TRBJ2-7,CASSQEAGGDEQYF
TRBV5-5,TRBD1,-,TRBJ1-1,CASSPPGQGMGAFF
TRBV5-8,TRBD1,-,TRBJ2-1,CASSSGTGVPNEQFF
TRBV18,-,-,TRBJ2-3,CASSPGQISTDTQYF
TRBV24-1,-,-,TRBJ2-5,CATSDLIRGMTGRFVETQYF
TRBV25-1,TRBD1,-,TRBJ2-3,CASSTLGQGATDTQYF
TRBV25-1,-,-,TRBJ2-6,CASSWDKGSSGANVLTF
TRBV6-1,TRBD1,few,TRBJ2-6,CASSATGVSGANVLTF
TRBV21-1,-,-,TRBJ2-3,CASSKDGTGRADTQYF
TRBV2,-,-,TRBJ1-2,CASNGNNWDYGYTF
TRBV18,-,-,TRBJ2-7,CASSSGTLSYEQYF
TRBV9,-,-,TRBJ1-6,CASSVDGAGNSPLHF
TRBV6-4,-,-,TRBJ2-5,CASSSTPGGGQETQYF
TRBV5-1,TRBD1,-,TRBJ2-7,CASSLEGQGPNEQYF
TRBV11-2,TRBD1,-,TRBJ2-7,CASSFGTGIYEQYF
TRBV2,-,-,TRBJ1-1,CASSVTGNTEAFF
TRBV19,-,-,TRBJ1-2,CASSEGRINYGYTF
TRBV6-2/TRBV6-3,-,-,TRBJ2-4,CASSSLSFAAAKNIQYF
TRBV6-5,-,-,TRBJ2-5,CASRRGGGETQYF
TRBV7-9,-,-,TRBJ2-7,CASEGQSSYEQYF
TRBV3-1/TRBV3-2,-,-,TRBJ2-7,CASSHRYEQYF
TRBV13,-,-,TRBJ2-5,CASSLRPSVQETQYF
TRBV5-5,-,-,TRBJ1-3,CASSSHLALGNTIYF
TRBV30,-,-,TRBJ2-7,CAWSVEGYEQYF
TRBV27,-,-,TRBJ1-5,CASSLQGSNQPQHF
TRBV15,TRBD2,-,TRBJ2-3,CATSRDGRSSTDTQYF
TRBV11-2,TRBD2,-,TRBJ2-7,CASSLGGLAKQYF
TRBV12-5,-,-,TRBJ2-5,CASGLAQTQYF
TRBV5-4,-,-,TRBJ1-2,CASKTGVDYGYTF
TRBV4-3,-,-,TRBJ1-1,CASSQGTRGQLNTEAFF
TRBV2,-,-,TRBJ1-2,CASSGKQRYGYTF
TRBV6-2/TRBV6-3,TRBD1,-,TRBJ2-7,CASSPLDREDRFYEQYF
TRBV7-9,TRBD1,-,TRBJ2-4,CASSLDGQGFYIQYF
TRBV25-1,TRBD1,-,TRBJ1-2,CAIGQGAKGYTF
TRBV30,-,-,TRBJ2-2,CALSLYTYTGELFF
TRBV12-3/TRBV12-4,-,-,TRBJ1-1,CASSLYRNTEAFF
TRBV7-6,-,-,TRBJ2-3,CASSSFRSGSTDTQYF
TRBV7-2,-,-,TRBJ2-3,CASSLSRSPPDTQYF
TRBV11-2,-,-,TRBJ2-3,CASSPARAGAGTDTQYF
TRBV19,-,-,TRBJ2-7,CASSIGTNYEQYF
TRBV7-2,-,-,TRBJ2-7,CASSPGQGYEQYF
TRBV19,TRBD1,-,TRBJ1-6,CASSTDRGLNSPLHF
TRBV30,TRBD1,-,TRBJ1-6,CAWTLRQGNSPLHF
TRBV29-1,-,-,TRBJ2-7,CSVLNRDEQYF
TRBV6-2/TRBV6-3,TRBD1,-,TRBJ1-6,CASSRDRQNSPLHF
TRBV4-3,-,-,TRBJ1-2,CASSHGGGLDYGYTF
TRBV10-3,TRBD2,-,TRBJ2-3,CAISGTSGGDTQYF
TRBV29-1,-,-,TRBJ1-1,CSVQGFTEAFF
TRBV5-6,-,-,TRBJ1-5,CASSFKHLSNQPQHF
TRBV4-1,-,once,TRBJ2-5,CASSQARGAETQYF